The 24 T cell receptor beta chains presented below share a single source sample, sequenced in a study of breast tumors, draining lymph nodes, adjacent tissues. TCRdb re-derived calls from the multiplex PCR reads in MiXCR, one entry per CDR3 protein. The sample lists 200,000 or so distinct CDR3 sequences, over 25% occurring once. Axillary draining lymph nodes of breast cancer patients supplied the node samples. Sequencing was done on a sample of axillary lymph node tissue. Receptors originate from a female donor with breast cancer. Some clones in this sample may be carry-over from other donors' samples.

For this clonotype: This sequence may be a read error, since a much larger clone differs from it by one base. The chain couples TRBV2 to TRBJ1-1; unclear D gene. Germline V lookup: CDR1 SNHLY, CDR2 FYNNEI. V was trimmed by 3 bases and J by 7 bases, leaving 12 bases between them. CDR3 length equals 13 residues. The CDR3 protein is CASSDPLGIEAFF. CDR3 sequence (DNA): TGTGCCAGCAGTGACCCCCTGGGGATTGAAGCTTTCTTT.

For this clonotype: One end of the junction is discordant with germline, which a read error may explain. CDR3 amino acids: CASSYSTVGGSYNGQFF. As DNA, the CDR3 is TGTGCCAGCAGTTACTCGACAGTCGGTGGCTCCTACAATGGGCAGTTCTTC. The chain is built from TRBV6-5 and TRBJ2-1, with D possibly being TRBD1 (5 bases). The CDR3 covers 17 residues. The germline gives CDR1 MNHEY, CDR2 SVGAGI.

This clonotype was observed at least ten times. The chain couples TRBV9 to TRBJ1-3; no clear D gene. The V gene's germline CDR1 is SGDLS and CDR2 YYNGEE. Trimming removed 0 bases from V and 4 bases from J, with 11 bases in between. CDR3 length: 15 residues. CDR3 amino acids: CASSVDRAQGNTIYF. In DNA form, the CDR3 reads TGTGCCAGCAGCGTAGATAGGGCACAAGGAAACACCATATATTTT.

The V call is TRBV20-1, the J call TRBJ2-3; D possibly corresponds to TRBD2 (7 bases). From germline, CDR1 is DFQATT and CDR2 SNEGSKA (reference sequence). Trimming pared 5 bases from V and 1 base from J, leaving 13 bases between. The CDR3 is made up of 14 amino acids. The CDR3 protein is CSAGPGGRTDTQYF. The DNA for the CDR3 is TGCAGTGCTGGCCCCGGGGGGCGCACAGATACGCAGTATTTT.

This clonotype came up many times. The DNA of the CDR3 is TGTGCCAGCAGCTCCAATAGCGGTCCCTACGAGCAGTACTTC. It is translated as CASSSNSGPYEQYF. The gene calls are TRBV7-2 and TRBJ2-7, with a possible D match to TRBD2 (6 bases). Trimming cost V 4 bases and J 2 bases, with 12 bases left between them. Germline V CDR1 and CDR2: SGHTA, FQGNSA. The CDR3 extends over 14 amino acids.

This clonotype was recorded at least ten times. The DNA of the CDR3 is TGTGCCAGCAGTGTTTGGGGACTAGCGGGGGGTCAAGAGACCCAGTACTTC. This encodes CASSVWGLAGGQETQYF. The V call is TRBV2, the J call TRBJ2-5; TRBD2 aligns across 15 bases. V dropped 4 bases and J dropped 2; count of bases not matched to a gene: 5. The germline gives CDR1 SNHLY, CDR2 FYNNEI. The CDR3 runs to 17 residues.

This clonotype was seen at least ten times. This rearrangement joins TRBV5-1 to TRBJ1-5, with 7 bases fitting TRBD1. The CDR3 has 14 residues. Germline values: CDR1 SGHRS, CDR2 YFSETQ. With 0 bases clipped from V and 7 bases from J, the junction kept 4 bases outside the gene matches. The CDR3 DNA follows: TGCGCCAGCAGCTTGGTAGGGGGCGGGCAGCCCCAGCATTTT. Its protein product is CASSLVGGGQPQHF.

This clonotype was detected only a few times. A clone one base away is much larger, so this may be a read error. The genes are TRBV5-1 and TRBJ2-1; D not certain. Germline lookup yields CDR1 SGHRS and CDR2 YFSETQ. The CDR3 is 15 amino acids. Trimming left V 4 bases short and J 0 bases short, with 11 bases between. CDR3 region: CASSAWRSSYNEQFF. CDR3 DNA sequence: TGCGCCAGCAGCGCCTGGCGGAGCTCCTACAATGAGCAGTTCTTC.

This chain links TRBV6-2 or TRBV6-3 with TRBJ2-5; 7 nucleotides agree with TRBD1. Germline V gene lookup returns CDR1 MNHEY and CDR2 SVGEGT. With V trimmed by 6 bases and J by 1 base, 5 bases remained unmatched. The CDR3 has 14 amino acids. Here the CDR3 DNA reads TGTGCCAGCAGCCTGGACAGGCGCCAAGAGACCCAGTACTTC. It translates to CASSLDRRQETQYF.

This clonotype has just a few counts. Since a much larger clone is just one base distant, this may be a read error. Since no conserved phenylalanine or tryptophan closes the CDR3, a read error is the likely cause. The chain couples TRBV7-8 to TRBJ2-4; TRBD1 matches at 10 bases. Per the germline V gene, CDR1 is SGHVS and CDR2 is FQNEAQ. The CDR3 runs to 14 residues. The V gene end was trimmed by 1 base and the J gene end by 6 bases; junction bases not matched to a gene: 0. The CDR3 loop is CASSLGTGGNIQYL. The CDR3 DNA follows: TGTGCCAGCAGCTTAGGGACAGGGGGAAACATTCAGTACCTC.

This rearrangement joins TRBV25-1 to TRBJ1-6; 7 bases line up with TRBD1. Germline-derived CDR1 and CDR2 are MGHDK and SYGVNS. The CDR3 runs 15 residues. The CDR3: CSSGQGGGTDSPLHF. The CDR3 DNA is TGTTCTAGTGGTCAGGGGGGGGGCACTGATTCACCCCTCCACTTT. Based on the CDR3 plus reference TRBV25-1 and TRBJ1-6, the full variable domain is EADIYQTPRYLVIGTGKKITLECSQTMGHDKMYWYQQDPGMELHLIHYSYGVNSTEKGDLSSESTVSRIRTEHFPLTLESARPSHTSQYLCSSGQGGGTDSPLHFGNGTRLTVT.

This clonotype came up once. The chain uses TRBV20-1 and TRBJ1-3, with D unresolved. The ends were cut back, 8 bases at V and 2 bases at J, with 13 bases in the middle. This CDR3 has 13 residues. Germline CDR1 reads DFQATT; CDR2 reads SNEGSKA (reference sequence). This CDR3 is CSFGSYPGNTIYF. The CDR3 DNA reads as TGCAGTTTCGGGAGCTACCCTGGAAACACCATATATTTT.

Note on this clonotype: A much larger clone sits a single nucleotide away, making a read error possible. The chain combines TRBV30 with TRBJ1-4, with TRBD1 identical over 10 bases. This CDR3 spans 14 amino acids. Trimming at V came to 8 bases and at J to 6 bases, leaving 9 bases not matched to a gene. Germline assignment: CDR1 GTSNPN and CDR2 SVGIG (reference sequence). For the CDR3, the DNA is TGTGCCATGGGACAGGGGATGGCTGATGAAAAACTGTTTTTT. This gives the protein CAMGQGMADEKLFF.

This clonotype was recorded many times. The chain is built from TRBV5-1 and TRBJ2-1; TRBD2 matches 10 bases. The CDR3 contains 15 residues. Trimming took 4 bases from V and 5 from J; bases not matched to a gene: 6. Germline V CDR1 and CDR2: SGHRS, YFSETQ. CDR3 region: CASSPTSGAHNEQFF. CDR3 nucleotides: TGCGCCAGCAGCCCAACTAGCGGGGCCCACAATGAGCAGTTCTTC.

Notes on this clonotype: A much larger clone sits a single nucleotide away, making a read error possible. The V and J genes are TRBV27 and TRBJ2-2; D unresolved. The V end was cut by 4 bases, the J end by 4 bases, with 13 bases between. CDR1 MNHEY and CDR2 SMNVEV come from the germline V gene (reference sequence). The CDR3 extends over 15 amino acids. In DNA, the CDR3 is TGTGCCAGCAGTTCATCTTCAGGCCTCACCGGGGAGCTGTTTTTT. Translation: CASSSSSGLTGELFF.

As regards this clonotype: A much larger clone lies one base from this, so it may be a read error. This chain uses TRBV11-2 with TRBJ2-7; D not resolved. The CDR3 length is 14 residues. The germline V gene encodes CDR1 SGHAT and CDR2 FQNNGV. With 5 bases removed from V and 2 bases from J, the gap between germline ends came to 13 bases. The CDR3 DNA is TGTGCCAGCAGCCCACTCCGTGGGACCTACGAGCAGTACTTC. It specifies CASSPLRGTYEQYF.

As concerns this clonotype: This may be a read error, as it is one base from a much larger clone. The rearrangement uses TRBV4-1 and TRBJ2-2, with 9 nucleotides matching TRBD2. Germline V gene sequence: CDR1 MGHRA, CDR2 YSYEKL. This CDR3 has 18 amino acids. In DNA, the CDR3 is TGCGCCAGCAGCCCCAAGGTGGCGGGGGGGCCGTACACCGGGGGGCTGTTTTTT. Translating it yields CASSPKVAGGPYTGGLFF.

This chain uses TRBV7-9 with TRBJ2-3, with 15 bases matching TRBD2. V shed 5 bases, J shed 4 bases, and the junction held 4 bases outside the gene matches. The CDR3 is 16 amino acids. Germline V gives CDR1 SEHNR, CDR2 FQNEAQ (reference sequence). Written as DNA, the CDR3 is TGTGCCAGCAGCCCAGGACTAGCGGGGGGGCCAGATACGCAGTATTTT. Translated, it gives CASSPGLAGGPDTQYF.

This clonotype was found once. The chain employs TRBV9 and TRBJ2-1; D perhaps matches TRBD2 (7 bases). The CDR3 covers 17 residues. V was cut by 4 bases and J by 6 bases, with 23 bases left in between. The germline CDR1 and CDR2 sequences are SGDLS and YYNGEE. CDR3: CASSLTQWGGRGNEQFF. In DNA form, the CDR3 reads TGTGCCAGCAGCCTAACTCAGTGGGGGGGGCGGGGCAATGAGCAGTTCTTC.

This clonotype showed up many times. The DNA for the CDR3 is TGTGCCAGCAGGGAGATCTCATCTGATGAGCAGTTCTTC. Translated, it gives CASREISSDEQFF. This sequence joins TRBV2 and TRBJ2-1; D is ambiguous. This CDR3 is 13 amino acids long. Per germline, CDR1 SNHLY and CDR2 FYNNEI. Trimming stripped 6 bases from V and 8 bases from J, with 14 bases between.

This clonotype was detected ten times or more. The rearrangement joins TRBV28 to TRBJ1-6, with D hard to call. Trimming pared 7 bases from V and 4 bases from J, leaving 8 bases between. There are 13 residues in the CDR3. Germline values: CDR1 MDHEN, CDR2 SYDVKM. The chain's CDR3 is CASTHRYNSPLHF. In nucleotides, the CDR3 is TGTGCCAGCACTCACCGTTATAATTCACCCCTCCACTTT.

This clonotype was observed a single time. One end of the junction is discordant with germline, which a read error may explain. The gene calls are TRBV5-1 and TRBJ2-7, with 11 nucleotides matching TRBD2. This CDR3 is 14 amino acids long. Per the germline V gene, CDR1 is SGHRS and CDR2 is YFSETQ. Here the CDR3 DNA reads TGCGCCAGCACCTTGACTAGCGGGACCTACGAGCAGTACTTC. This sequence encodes CASTLTSGTYEQYF.

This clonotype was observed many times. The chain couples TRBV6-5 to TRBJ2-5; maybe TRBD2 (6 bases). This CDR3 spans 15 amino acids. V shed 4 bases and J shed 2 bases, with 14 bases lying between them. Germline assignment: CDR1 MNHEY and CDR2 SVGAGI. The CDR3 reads CASSSLSGLQETQYF. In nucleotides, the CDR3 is TGTGCCAGCAGTTCCCTCTCGGGACTGCAAGAGACCCAGTACTTC.

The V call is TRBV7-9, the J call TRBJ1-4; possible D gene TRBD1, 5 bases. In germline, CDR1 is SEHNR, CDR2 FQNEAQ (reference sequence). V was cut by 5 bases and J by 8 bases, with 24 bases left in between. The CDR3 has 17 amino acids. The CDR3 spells CASSPSYGGAGREKLFF. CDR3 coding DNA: TGTGCCAGCAGCCCAAGTTATGGAGGGGCAGGGCGGGAAAAACTGTTTTTT.